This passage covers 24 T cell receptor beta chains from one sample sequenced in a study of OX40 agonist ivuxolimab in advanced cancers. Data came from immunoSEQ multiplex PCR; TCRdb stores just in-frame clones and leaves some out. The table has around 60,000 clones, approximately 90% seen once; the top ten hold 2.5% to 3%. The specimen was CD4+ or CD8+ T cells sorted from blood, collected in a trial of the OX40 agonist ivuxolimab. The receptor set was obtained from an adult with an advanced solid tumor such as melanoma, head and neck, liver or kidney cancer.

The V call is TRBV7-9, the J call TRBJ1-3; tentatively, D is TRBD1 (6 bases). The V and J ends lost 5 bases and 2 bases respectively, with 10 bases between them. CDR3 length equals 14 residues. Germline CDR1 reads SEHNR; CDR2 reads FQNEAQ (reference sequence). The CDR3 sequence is CASSPQGTGNTIYF. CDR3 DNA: TGTGCCAGCAGCCCACAGGGAACTGGAAACACCATATATTTT. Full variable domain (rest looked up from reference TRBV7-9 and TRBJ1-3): DTGVSQNPRHKITKRGQNVTFRCDPISEHNRLYWYRQTLGQGPEFLTYFQNEAQLEKSRLLSDRFSAERPKGSFSTLEIQRTEQGDSAMYLCASSPQGTGNTIYFGEGSWLTVV.

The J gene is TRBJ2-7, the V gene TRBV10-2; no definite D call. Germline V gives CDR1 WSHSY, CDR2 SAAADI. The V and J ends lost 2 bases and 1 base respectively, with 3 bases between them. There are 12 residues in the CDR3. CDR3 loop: CASSERSYEQYF. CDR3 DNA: TGCGCCAGCAGTGAGCGTTCCTACGAGCAGTACTTC.

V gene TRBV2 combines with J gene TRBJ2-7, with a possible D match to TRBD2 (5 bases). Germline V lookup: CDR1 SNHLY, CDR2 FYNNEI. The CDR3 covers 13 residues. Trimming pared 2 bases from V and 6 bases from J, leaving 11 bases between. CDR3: CASSEIPGSEQYF. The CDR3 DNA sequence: TGTGCCAGCAGTGAAATCCCGGGATCCGAGCAGTACTTC.

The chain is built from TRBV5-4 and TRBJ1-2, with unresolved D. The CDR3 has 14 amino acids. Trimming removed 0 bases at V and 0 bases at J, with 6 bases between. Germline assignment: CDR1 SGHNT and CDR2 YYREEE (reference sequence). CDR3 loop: CASSLGGANYGYTF. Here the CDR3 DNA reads TGTGCCAGCAGCTTGGGCGGAGCTAACTATGGCTACACCTTC.

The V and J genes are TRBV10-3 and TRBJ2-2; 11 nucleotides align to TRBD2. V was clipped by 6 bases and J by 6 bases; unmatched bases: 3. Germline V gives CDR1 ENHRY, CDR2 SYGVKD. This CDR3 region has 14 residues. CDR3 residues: CAIRLAGGAGELFF. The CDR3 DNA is TGTGCCATCAGGCTAGCGGGAGGTGCCGGGGAGCTGTTTTTT.

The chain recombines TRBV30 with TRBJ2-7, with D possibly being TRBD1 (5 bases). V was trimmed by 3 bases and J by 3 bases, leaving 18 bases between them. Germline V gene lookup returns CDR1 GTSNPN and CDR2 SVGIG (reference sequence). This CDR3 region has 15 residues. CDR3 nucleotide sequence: TGTGCCTGGAGGGAAAGGTACCGAGGACACTACGAGCAGTACTTC. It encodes CAWRERYRGHYEQYF.

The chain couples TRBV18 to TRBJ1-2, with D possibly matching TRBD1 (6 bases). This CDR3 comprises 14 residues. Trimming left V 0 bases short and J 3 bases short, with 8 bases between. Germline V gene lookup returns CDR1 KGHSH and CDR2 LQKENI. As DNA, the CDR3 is TGTGCCAGCTCACCACCGGGGGCGGACTATGGCTACACCTTC. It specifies CASSPPGADYGYTF. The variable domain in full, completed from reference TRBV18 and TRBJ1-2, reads NAGVMQNPRHLVRRRGQEARLRCSPMKGHSHVYWYRQLPEEGLKFMVYLQKENIIDESGMPKERFSAEFPKEGPSILRIQQVVRGDSAAYFCASSPPGADYGYTFGSGTRLTVV.

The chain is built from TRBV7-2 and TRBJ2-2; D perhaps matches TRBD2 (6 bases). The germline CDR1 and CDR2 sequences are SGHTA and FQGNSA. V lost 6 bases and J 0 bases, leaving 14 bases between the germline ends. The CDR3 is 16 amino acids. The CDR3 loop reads CASSRPGVANTGELFF. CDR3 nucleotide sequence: TGTGCCAGCAGTCGCCCGGGGGTAGCGAACACCGGGGAGCTGTTTTTT.

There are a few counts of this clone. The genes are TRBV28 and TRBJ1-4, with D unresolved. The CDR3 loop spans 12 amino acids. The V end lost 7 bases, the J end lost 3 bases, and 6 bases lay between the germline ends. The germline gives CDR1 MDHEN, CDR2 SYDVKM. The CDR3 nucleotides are TGTGCCAGCAAAAACTCTAATGAAAAACTGTTTTTT. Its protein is CASKNSNEKLFF.

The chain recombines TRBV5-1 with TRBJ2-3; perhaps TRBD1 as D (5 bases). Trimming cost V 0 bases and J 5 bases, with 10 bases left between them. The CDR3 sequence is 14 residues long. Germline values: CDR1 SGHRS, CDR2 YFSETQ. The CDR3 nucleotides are TGCGCCAGCAGCTTGGGACCTCAGGGAGATACGCAGTATTTT. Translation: CASSLGPQGDTQYF.

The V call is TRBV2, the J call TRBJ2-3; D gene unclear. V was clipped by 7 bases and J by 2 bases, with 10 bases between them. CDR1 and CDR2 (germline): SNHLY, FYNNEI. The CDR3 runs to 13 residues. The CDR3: CASMDRPTDTQYF. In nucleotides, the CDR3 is TGTGCCAGCATGGACCGGCCCACAGATACGCAGTATTTT.

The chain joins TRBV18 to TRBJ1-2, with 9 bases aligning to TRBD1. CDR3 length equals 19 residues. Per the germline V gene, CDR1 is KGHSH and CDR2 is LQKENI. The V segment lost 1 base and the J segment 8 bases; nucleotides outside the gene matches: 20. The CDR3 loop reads CASSPRGQGESNAASGYTF. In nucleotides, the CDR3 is TGTGCCAGCTCACCACGGGGACAGGGTGAATCGAATGCCGCCTCCGGCTACACCTTC.

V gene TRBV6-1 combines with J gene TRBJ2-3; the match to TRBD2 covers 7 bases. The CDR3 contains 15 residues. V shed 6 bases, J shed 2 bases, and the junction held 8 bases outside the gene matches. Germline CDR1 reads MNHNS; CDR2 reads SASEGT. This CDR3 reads CASRPGLPNTDTQYF. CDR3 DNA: TGTGCCAGCAGACCGGGACTACCCAACACAGATACGCAGTATTTT.

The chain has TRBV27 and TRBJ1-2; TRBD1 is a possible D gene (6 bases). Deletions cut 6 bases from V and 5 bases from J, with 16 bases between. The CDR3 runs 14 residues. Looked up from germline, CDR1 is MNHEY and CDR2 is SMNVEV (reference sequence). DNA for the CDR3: TGTGCCAGCAGCCCATTGGACAGCTTTTATGGCTACACCTTC. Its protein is CASSPLDSFYGYTF.

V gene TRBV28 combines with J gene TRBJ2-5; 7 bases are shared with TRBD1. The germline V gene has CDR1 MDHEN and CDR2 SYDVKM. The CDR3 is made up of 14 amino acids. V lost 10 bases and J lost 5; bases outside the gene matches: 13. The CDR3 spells CATWQGVAWETQYF. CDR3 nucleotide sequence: TGTGCCACTTGGCAGGGGGTGGCTTGGGAGACCCAGTACTTC.

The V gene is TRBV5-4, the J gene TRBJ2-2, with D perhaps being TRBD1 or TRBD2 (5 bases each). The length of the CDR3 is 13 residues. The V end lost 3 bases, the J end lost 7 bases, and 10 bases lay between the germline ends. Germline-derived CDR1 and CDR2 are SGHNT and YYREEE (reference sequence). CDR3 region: CASSWWGSGELFF. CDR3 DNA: TGTGCCAGCAGCTGGTGGGGGAGCGGGGAGCTGTTTTTT.

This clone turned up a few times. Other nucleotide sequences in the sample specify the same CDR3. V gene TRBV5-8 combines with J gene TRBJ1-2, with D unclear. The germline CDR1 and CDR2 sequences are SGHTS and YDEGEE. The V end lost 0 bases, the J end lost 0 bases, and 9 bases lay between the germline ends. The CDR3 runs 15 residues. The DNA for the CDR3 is TGTGCCAGCAGCTTGGGGGCAGGCCCTAACTATGGCTACACCTTC. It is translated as CASSLGAGPNYGYTF.

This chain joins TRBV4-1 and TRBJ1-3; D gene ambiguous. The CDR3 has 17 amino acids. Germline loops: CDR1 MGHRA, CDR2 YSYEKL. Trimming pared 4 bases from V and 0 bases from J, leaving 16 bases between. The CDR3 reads CASSLQERASSGNTIYF. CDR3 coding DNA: TGCGCCAGCAGCCTCCAGGAACGGGCGAGCTCTGGAAACACCATATATTTT.

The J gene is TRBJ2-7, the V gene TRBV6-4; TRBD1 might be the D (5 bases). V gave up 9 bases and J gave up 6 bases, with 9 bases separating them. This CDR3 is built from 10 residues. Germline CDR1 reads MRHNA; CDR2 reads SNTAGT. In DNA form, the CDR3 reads TGTGCCAGGGAAAGGGGCGAGCAGTACTTC. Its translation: CARERGEQYF.

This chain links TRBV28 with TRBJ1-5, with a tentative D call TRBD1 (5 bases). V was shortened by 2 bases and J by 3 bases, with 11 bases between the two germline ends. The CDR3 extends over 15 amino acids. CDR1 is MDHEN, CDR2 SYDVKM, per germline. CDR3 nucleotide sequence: TGTGCCAGCAGTTTAGCAGGGAGGGCCAATCAGCCCCAGCATTTT. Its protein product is CASSLAGRANQPQHF.

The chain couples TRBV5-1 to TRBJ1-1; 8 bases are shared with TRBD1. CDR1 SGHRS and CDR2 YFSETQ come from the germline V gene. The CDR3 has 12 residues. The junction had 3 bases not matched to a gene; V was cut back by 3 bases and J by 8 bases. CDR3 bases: TGCGCCAGCAGCTGGACAGGGACCGAAGCTTTCTTT. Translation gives CASSWTGTEAFF.

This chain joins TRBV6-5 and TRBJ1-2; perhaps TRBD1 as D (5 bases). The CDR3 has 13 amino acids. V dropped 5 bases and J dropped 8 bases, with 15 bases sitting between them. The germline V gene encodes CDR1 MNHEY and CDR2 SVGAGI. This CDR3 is CASSTSGRGGYTF. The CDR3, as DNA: TGTGCCAGCAGTACCTCGGGAAGGGGCGGCTACACCTTC.

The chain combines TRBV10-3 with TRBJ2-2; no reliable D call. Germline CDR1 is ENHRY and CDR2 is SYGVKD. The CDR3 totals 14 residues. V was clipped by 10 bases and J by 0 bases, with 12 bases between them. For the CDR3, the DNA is TGTGCCAGCCACAGTACCGCGAACACCGGGGAGCTGTTTTTT. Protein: CASHSTANTGELFF.

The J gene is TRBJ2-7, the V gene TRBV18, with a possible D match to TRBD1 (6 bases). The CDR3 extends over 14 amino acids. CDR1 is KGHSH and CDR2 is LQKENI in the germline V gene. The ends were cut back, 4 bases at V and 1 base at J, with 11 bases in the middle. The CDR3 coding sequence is TGTGCCAGCTCACTTCACAGGGAGTCCTACGAGCAGTACTTC. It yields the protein CASSLHRESYEQYF.